Presented here are 14 T cell receptor beta chains from one specimen sequenced in a study of blood T cell repertoires in COVID-19. Data came from immunoSEQ multiplex PCR; TCRdb stores just in-frame clones and leaves some out. The data show about 20,000 clones, around 90% seen once. Sequenced: peripheral blood. The receptor source for this set is a human donor with active COVID-19. The donor label of this sample is uncertain.

About this clone: The sample has other DNA sequences that encode this CDR3 too. This chain links TRBV6-5 with TRBJ2-1; TRBD2 aligns across 11 bases. The CDR3 is made up of 15 amino acids. J lost 4 bases, V lost 6 bases, and 5 bases had no gene match. Germline values: CDR1 MNHEY, CDR2 SVGAGI. The CDR3 DNA reads as TGTGCCAGCAGCCGTACTAGCGGGGGATACAATGAGCAGTTCTTC. This sequence encodes CASSRTSGGYNEQFF.

The CDR3 region has the DNA TGTGCCTGGGCGGTAGGCACAGCTAACTATGGCTACACCTTC. Its translation: CAWAVGTANYGYTF. The rearrangement joins TRBV30 to TRBJ1-2; D is ambiguous. Trimming shortened V by 5 bases and J by 0 bases, and 13 bases separated the two germline ends. The germline gives CDR1 GTSNPN, CDR2 SVGIG (reference sequence). The CDR3 covers 14 residues.

The chain combines TRBV5-4 with TRBJ2-7; the match to TRBD2 covers 7 bases. Germline-derived CDR1 and CDR2 are SGHNT and YYREEE (reference sequence). The trim removed 4 bases at V and 0 bases at J, leaving 4 bases unmatched. CDR3 size: 14 residues. The CDR3 loop reads CASSMGLNSYEQYF. The CDR3 DNA is TGTGCCAGCAGCATGGGACTAAACTCCTACGAGCAGTACTTC.

The V gene is TRBV5-1, the J gene TRBJ2-7; D remains ambiguous. The CDR3 is 12 amino acids. Germline-derived CDR1 and CDR2 are SGHRS and YFSETQ. Trimming left V 0 bases short and J 4 bases short, with 5 bases between. The chain's CDR3 is CASSLVQYEQYF. The CDR3 DNA is TGCGCCAGCAGCTTGGTTCAGTACGAGCAGTACTTC.

This clone was seen a single time. The rearrangement joins TRBV27 to TRBJ2-5; a possible D gene is TRBD2 (5 bases). This CDR3 is built from 14 residues. Trimming took off 6 bases at V and 7 bases at J, with 18 bases between the two ends. Germline V gene data show CDR1 as MNHEY and CDR2 as SMNVEV (reference sequence). CDR3: CASSPSPGKWTQYF. The CDR3 nucleotides read TGTGCCAGCAGCCCTTCGCCGGGGAAATGGACCCAGTACTTC.

This clone was observed once. The chain employs TRBV10-3 and TRBJ2-5; 9 bases align to TRBD2. Unmatched junction bases numbered 2, after V lost 4 bases and J lost 2 bases. The CDR3 totals 14 residues. Germline CDR1 and CDR2: ENHRY and SYGVKD. CDR3 nucleotides: TGTGCCATCAGTGGGACTAGCGCTCAAGAGACCCAGTACTTC. Translation: CAISGTSAQETQYF.

In regard to this clone: Germline is not matched at one junction end, which may reflect a read error. The chain carries TRBV2 and TRBJ1-2; maybe TRBD1 (5 bases). CDR1 is SNHLY, CDR2 FYNNEI, per germline. The length of the CDR3 is 13 residues. The CDR3 coding sequence is TGTGCCAGCAGCGAAGAAAGGGGTGGGGGCTACACCTTC. Translated: CASSEERGGGYTF.

J is TRBJ2-2 and V is TRBV19; a weak D match, TRBD1 (7 bases). The CDR3 runs to 14 residues. Germline V CDR1 and CDR2: LNHDA, SQIVND (reference sequence). Between the trimmed V and J ends, which lost 8 bases and 2 bases, there was a span of 12 bases. CDR3 nucleotide sequence: TGTGCCAGTCGCGGGACAGCAAACACCGGGGAGCTGTTTTTT. Its translation is CASRGTANTGELFF.

The chain uses TRBV29-1 and TRBJ1-2; unclear D gene. Deletions cut 4 bases from V and 5 bases from J, with 11 bases between. CDR1 is SQVTM, CDR2 ANQGSEA, per germline. The CDR3 is made up of 12 amino acids. The CDR3, as DNA: TGCAGCGTTGGTACAGATATTTATGGCTACACCTTC. Translated, it gives CSVGTDIYGYTF. Looking up the rest from reference TRBV29-1 and TRBJ1-2 gives the full variable domain: SAVISQKPSRDICQRGTSLTIQCQVDSQVTMMFWYRQQPGQSLTLIATANQGSEATYESGFVIDKFPISRPNLTFSTLTVSNMSPEDSSIYLCSVGTDIYGYTFGSGTRLTVV.

This clone turned up a few times. This chain uses TRBV4-1 with TRBJ2-7, with 7 bases that match TRBD2. The CDR3 runs to 13 residues. Germline V gives CDR1 MGHRA, CDR2 YSYEKL. V gave up 6 bases and J gave up 6 bases; unmatched junction bases: 8. CDR3 region: CASSQWERGEQYF. CDR3 nucleotides: TGCGCCAGCAGTCAGTGGGAGCGGGGCGAGCAGTACTTC.

This chain uses TRBV15 with TRBJ1-3, with D uncertain. Germline CDR1 is LNHNV and CDR2 is YYDKDF (reference sequence). The CDR3 is 16 amino acids. Trimming cost V 0 bases and J 5 bases, with 14 bases left between them. The CDR3 DNA reads TGTGCCACCAGCAGAGACCTGGGCAGGCCAAGAAACACCATATATTTT. Its protein product is CATSRDLGRPRNTIYF.

The chain combines TRBV3-1 (or the pseudogene TRBV3-2) with TRBJ2-7; a weak D match, TRBD2 (6 bases). The germline V and J ends were trimmed by 0 bases and 7 bases, with 13 bases remaining between them. Germline V lookup: CDR1 LGHDT, CDR2 YNNKEL (reference sequence). The CDR3 is made up of 14 amino acids. Here the CDR3 DNA reads TGTGCCAGCAGCCAAGATGGAGGGTATCGAGAGCAGTACTTC. This codes for CASSQDGGYREQYF.

This sequence joins TRBV18 and TRBJ2-2, with TRBD2 identical over 8 bases. From germline, CDR1 is KGHSH and CDR2 LQKENI. There are 15 residues in the CDR3. Trimming at V came to 3 bases and at J to 1 base, leaving 1 base not matched to a gene. CDR3 DNA sequence: TGTGCCAGCTCACCCACTAGCGGGAACACCGGGGAGCTGTTTTTT. This translates into CASSPTSGNTGELFF.

The chain uses TRBV10-3 and TRBJ1-4; D gene uncertain. CDR3 length: 15 amino acids. The ends were cut back, 4 bases at V and 0 bases at J, with 9 bases in the middle. The germline CDR1 and CDR2 sequences are ENHRY and SYGVKD. The CDR3 here is CAISVDISTNEKLFF. The CDR3 bases are TGTGCCATCAGTGTAGACATTTCAACTAATGAAAAACTGTTTTTT.